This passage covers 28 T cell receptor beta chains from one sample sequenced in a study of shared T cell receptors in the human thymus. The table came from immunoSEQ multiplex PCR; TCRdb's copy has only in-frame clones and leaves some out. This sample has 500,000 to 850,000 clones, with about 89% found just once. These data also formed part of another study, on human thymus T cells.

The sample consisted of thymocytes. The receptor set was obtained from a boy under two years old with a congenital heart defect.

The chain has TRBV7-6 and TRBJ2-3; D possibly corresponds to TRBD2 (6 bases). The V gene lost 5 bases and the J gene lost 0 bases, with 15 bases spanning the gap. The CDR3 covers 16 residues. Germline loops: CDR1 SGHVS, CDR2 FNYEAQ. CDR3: CASSPLSGPSTDTQYF. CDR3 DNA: TGTGCCAGCAGCCCTCTAAGCGGGCCAAGCACAGATACGCAGTATTTT.

The CDR3 is CASSLVRGSGNEQFF. CDR3 bases: TGCGCCAGCAGCTTGGTCCGTGGTAGCGGGAATGAGCAGTTCTTC. The gene calls are TRBV5-1 and TRBJ2-1; 7 nucleotides align to TRBD2. From germline, CDR1 is SGHRS and CDR2 YFSETQ. CDR3 length: 15 residues. J gave up 7 bases and V 0 bases, and 7 bases lay outside the gene matches.

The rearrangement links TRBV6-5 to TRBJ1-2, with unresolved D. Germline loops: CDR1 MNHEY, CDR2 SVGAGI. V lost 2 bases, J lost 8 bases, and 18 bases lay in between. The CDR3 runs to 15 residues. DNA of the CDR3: TGTGCCAGCAGTTACCAGGAGAATGAGAGAGGGGGCTACACCTTC. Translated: CASSYQENERGGYTF.

CDR3 sequence reads: CASSRSASGRYNEQFF. The DNA for the CDR3 is TGCGCCAGCAGCAGGTCGGCGAGCGGGAGGTACAATGAGCAGTTCTTC. J is TRBJ2-1 and V is TRBV4-3; 9 bases map to TRBD2. Trimming at V came to 5 bases and at J to 4 bases, leaving 9 bases not matched to a gene. The CDR3 spans 16 residues. In germline, CDR1 is LGHNA, CDR2 YSLEER.

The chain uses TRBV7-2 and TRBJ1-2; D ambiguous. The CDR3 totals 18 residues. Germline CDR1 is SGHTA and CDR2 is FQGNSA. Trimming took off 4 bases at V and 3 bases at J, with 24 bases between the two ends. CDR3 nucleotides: TGTGCCAGCAGCTCCCATCAAGCGAGGCAGCGGGCTTACTATGGCTACACCTTC. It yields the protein CASSSHQARQRAYYGYTF.

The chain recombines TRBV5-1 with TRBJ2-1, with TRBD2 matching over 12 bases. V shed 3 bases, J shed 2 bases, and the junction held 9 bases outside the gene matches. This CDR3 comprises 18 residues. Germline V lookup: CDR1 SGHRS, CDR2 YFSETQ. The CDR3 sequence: CASSSNPGLAGAYNEQFF. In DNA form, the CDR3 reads TGCGCCAGCAGCTCTAACCCGGGACTAGCGGGCGCCTACAATGAGCAGTTCTTC.

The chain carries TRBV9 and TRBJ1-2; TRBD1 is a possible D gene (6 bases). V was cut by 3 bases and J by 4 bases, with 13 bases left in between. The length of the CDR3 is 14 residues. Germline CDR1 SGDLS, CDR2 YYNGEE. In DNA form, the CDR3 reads TGTGCCAGCAGCGGCTCCGGGACAACCTATGGCTACACCTTC. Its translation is CASSGSGTTYGYTF. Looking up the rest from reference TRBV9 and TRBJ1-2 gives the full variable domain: DSGVTQTPKHLITATGQRVTLRCSPRSGDLSVYWYQQSLDQGLQFLIQYYNGEERAKGNILERFSAQQFPDLHSELNLSSLELGDSALYFCASSGSGTTYGYTFGSGTRLTVV.

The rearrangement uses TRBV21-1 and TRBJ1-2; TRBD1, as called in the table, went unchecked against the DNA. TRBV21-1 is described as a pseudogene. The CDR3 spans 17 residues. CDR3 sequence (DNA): TGTGCCAGCAGCAAAGACGTTCCCGGGACAGGGGTTTGTGGCTACACCTTC. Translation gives CASSKDVPGTGVCGYTF.

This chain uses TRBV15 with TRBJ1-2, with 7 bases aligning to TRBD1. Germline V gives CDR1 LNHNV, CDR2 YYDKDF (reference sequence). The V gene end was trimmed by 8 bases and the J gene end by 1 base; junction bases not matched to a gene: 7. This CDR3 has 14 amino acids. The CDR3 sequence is CATSGQDYNYGYTF. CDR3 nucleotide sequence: TGTGCCACCTCTGGACAGGACTATAACTATGGCTACACCTTC.

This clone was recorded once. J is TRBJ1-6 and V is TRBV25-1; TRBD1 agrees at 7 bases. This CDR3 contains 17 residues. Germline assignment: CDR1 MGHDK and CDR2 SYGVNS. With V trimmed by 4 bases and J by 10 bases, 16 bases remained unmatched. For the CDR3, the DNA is TGTGCCAGCAGTGCCGTAGGGGAAACAGGGGTGATCTCACCCCTCCACTTT. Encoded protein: CASSAVGETGVISPLHF.

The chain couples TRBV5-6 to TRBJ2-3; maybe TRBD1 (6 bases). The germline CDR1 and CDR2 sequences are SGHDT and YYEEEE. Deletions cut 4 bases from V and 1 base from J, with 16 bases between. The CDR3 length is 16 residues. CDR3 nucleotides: TGTGCCAGCAGCCCCTTGAGGGGGAAGGGCACAGATACGCAGTATTTT. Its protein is CASSPLRGKGTDTQYF.

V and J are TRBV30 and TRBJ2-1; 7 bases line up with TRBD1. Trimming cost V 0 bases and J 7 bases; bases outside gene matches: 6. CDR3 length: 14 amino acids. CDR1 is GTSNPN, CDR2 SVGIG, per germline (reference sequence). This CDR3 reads CAWSVRQGVNEQFF. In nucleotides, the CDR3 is TGTGCCTGGAGTGTACGCCAGGGGGTGAATGAGCAGTTCTTC.

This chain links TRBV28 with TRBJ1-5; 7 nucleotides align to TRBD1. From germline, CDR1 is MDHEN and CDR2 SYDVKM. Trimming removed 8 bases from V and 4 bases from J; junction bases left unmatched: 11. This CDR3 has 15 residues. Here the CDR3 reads CASRTNRGENQPQHF. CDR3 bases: TGTGCCAGCCGCACGAACAGGGGAGAGAATCAGCCCCAGCATTTT.

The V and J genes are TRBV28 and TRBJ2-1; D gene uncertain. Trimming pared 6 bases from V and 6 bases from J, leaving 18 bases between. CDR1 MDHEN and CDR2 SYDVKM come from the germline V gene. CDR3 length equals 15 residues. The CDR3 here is CASRSSARSPNEQFF. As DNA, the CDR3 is TGTGCCAGCAGGTCTAGTGCACGAAGCCCCAATGAGCAGTTCTTC.

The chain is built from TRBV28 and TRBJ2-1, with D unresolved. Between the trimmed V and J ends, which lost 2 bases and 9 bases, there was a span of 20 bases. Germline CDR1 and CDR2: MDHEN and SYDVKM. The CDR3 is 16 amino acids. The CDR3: CASSLRRLLPRLEQFF. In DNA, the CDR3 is TGTGCCAGCAGTTTAAGGAGACTGCTCCCGCGACTTGAGCAGTTCTTC.

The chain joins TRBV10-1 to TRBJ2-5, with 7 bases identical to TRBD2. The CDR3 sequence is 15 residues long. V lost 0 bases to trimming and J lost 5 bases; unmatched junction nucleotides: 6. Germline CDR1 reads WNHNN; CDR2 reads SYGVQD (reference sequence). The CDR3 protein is CASSESASGTETQYF. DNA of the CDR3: TGCGCCAGCAGTGAGTCGGCTAGCGGTACGGAGACCCAGTACTTC.

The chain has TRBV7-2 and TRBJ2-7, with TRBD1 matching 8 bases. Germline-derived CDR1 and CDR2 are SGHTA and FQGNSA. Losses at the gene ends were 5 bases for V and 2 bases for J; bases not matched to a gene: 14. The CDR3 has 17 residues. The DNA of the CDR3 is TGTGCCAGCAGCACACGTCCCCGGACAGGGAAGACCTACGAGCAGTACTTC. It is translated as CASSTRPRTGKTYEQYF.

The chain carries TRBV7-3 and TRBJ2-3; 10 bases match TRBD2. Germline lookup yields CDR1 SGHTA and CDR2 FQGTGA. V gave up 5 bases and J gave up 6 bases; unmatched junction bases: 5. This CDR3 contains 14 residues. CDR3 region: CASSHLAGEDTQYF. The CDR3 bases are TGTGCCAGCAGCCATCTAGCGGGAGAGGATACGCAGTATTTT. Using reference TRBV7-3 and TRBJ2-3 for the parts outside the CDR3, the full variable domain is GAGVSQTPSNKVTEKGKYVELRCDPISGHTALYWYRQSLGQGPEFLIYFQGTGAADDSGLPNDRFFAVRPEGSVSTLKIQRTERGDSAVYLCASSHLAGEDTQYFGPGTRLTVL.

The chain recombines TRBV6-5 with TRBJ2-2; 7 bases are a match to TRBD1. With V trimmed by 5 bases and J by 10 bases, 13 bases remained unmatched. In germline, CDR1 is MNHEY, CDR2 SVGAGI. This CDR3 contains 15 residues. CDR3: CASSRTGRSPEELFF. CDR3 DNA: TGTGCCAGCAGTCGGACAGGAAGATCACCGGAGGAGCTGTTTTTT.

This chain's CDR3 is CASSFRSGTPYEQYF. The DNA of the CDR3 is TGTGCCAGCAGCTTCAGATCCGGGACACCCTACGAGCAGTACTTC. This chain uses TRBV7-2 with TRBJ2-7, with a weak D call TRBD1 (6 bases). Trimming stripped 3 bases from V and 2 bases from J, with 14 bases between. The CDR3 runs to 15 residues. Germline V gives CDR1 SGHTA, CDR2 FQGNSA.

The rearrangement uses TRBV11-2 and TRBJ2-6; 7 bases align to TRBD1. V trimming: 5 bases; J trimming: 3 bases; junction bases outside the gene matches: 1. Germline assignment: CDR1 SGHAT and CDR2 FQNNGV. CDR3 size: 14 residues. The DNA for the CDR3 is TGTGCCAGCAGCAGGGGGCGTGGGGCCAACGTCCTGACTTTC. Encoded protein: CASSRGRGANVLTF. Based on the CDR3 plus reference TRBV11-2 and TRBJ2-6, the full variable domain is EAGVAQSPRYKIIEKRQSVAFWCNPISGHATLYWYQQILGQGPKLLIQFQNNGVVDDSQLPKDRFSAERLKGVDSTLKIQPAKLEDSAVYLCASSRGRGANVLTFGAGSRLTVL.

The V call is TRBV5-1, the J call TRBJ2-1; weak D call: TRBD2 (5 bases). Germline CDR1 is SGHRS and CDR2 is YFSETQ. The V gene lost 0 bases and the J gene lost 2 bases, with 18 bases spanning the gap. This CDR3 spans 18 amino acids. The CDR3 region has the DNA TGCGCCAGCAGCTTGGTCCCCCAACCGGGATTGGCCTACAATGAGCAGTTCTTC. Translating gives CASSLVPQPGLAYNEQFF.

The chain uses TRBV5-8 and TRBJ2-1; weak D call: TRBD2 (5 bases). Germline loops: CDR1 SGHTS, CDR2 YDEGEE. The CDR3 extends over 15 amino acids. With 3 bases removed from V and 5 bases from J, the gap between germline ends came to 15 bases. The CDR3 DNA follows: TGTGCCAGCAGCTGCGAACTAGTTTGGAACAATGAGCAGTTCTTC. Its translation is CASSCELVWNNEQFF.

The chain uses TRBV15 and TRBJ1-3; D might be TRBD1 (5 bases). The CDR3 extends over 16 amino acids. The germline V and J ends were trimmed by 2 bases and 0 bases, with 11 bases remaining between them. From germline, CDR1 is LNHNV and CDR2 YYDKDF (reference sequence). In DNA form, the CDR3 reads TGTGCCACCAGCAGAATAGCGGGGCCCTCTGGAAACACCATATATTTT. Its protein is CATSRIAGPSGNTIYF.

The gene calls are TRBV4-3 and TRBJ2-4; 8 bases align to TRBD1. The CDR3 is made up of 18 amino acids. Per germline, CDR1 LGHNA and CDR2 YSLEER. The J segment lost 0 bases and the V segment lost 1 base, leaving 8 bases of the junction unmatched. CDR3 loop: CASSQGETGELAKNIQYF. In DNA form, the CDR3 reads TGCGCCAGCAGCCAAGGAGAGACAGGGGAACTAGCCAAAAACATTCAGTACTTC.

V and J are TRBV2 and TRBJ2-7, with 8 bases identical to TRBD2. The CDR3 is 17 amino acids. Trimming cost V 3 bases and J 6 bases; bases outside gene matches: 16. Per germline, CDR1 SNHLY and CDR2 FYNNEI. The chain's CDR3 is CASSDGAGAPPLLEQYF. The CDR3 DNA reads TGTGCCAGCAGTGATGGAGCGGGAGCCCCCCCCCTCCTCGAGCAGTACTTC.

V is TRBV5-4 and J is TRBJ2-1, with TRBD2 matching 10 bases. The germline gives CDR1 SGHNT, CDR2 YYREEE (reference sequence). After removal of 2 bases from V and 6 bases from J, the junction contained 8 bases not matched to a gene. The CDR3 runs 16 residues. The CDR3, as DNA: TGTGCCAGCAGCTTAGGATTCTCTAGCGGGGGCAATGAGCAGTTCTTC. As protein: CASSLGFSSGGNEQFF. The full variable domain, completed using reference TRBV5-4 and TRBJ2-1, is ETGVTQSPTHLIKTRGQQVTLRCSSQSGHNTVSWYQQALGQGPQFIFQYYREEENGRGNFPPRFSGLQFPNYSSELNVNALELDDSALYLCASSLGFSSGGNEQFFGPGTRLTVL.

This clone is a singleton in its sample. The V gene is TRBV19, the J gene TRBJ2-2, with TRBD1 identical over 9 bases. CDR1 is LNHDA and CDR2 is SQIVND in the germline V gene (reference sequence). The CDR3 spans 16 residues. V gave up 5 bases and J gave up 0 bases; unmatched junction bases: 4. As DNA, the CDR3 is TGTGCCAGTAGTTGGACAGGGGAGCCGAACACCGGGGAGCTGTTTTTT. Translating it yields CASSWTGEPNTGELFF.